The 22 T cell receptor beta chains listed next were all sequenced from one sample in a study of T cell responses to AZD1222 COVID-19 vaccine. Sequenced by immunoSEQ multiplex PCR; TCRdb stores in-frame clones only, minus some. The data show 170,000 or so clones, approximately 90% seen once. Sequencing was performed on peripheral blood, taken on day 0 of AZD1222 vaccination. The receptors were sampled from an adult in good health.

As concerns this clone: Additional DNA sequences in this sample encode the identical CDR3. The chain carries TRBV4-3 and TRBJ1-1; no definite D call. The CDR3 extends over 13 amino acids. V was pared by 1 base and J by 0 bases, with 3 bases between. Germline CDR1 and CDR2: LGHNA and YSLEER. Here the CDR3 reads CASSQVMNTEAFF. Here the CDR3 DNA reads TGCGCCAGCAGCCAAGTTATGAACACTGAAGCTTTCTTT.

V usage is TRBV19 and J usage is TRBJ1-2; 7 bases map to TRBD1. The ends lost 9 bases at V and 3 bases at J; junction bases unmatched: 4. The CDR3 has 12 amino acids. Germline lookup yields CDR1 LNHDA and CDR2 SQIVND (reference sequence). This CDR3 is CASAGTDYGYTF. CDR3 DNA: TGTGCCAGCGCCGGGACAGACTATGGCTACACCTTC.

The rearrangement joins TRBV6-5 to TRBJ1-2; 7 nucleotides match TRBD1. The CDR3 totals 13 residues. Germline assignment: CDR1 MNHEY and CDR2 SVGAGI. The ends lost 4 bases at V and 8 bases at J; junction bases unmatched: 7. CDR3 region: CASSFPTGRGYTF. Here the CDR3 DNA reads TGTGCCAGCAGTTTCCCGACAGGGCGAGGCTACACCTTC.

The rearrangement joins TRBV3-1 (or the pseudogene TRBV3-2) to TRBJ2-1, with D maybe TRBD2 (6 bases). The CDR3 runs to 17 residues. Between the trimmed V and J ends, which lost 0 bases and 8 bases, there was a span of 20 bases. Looked up from germline, CDR1 is LGHDT and CDR2 is YNNKEL (reference sequence). The CDR3 nucleotides are TGTGCCAGCAGCCAAGATTTTGGCGGGACCCTGAGGGATGAGCAGTTCTTC. Its protein product is CASSQDFGGTLRDEQFF.

This clone was recorded a few times. V usage is TRBV7-3 and J usage is TRBJ2-7, with D perhaps matching TRBD1 (5 bases). V dropped 5 bases and J dropped 2 bases, with 13 bases sitting between them. Germline V gives CDR1 SGHTA, CDR2 FQGTGA. The CDR3 totals 14 residues. CDR3 coding DNA: TGTGCCAGCAGCCCCAAGGGGCGGCCCTACGAGCAGTACTTC. Encoded protein: CASSPKGRPYEQYF. Combining the CDR3 with reference TRBV7-3 and TRBJ2-7 gives the whole variable domain GAGVSQTPSNKVTEKGKYVELRCDPISGHTALYWYRQSLGQGPEFLIYFQGTGAADDSGLPNDRFFAVRPEGSVSTLKIQRTERGDSAVYLCASSPKGRPYEQYFGPGTRLTVT.

This clone is a singleton in its sample. The V gene is TRBV11-2, the J gene TRBJ2-3; maybe TRBD2 (5 bases). CDR1 is SGHAT, CDR2 FQNNGV, per germline. This CDR3 spans 15 amino acids. Trimming took 5 bases from V and 5 from J, leaving 17 bases between them. The CDR3 loop is CASSLAGLAGDTQYF. Written as DNA, the CDR3 is TGTGCCAGCAGCCTGGCTGGGCTAGCTGGAGATACGCAGTATTTT.

This chain joins TRBV6-2 or TRBV6-3 and TRBJ2-1; possible D gene TRBD1, 6 bases. The V end lost 2 bases, the J end lost 7 bases, and 18 bases lay between the germline ends. Germline CDR1 is MNHEY and CDR2 is SVGEGT. CDR3 length: 16 residues. CDR3 region: CASSYGSRVQGNEQFF. The CDR3 nucleotides read TGTGCCAGCAGTTACGGCTCAAGAGTTCAGGGGAATGAGCAGTTCTTC.

The rearrangement joins TRBV7-2 to TRBJ1-5; no reliable D call. The CDR3 sequence is 13 residues long. Germline V gene lookup returns CDR1 SGHTA and CDR2 FQGNSA. V shed 7 bases and J shed 8 bases, with 15 bases lying between them. The CDR3 region has the DNA TGTGCCAGCACCAGGTCAACCGCCGAGCCCCAGCATTTT. It is translated as CASTRSTAEPQHF.

This chain uses TRBV5-5 with TRBJ2-3, with 9 bases identical to TRBD2. After removal of 4 bases from V and 2 bases from J, the junction contained 14 bases not matched to a gene. The V gene's germline CDR1 is SGHKS and CDR2 YYEKEE (reference sequence). The CDR3 consists of 18 residues. This chain's CDR3 is CASSLRGDSGGSTDTQYF. The CDR3 bases are TGTGCCAGCAGCCTCCGAGGTGATAGCGGGGGATCCACAGATACGCAGTATTTT.

The chain couples TRBV28 to TRBJ2-7; no clear D gene. The CDR3 is made up of 13 amino acids. Germline CDR1 MDHEN, CDR2 SYDVKM. Trimming pared 5 bases from V and 3 bases from J, leaving 11 bases between. In nucleotides, the CDR3 is TGTGCCAGCAGTAGGCAGAGCCACTACGAGCAGTACTTC. Translation: CASSRQSHYEQYF.

This chain links TRBV5-1 with TRBJ1-5, with 10 nucleotides matching TRBD1. V trimming: 3 bases; J trimming: 8 bases; junction bases outside the gene matches: 8. CDR1 SGHRS and CDR2 YFSETQ come from the germline V gene. The CDR3 spans 15 residues. CDR3 coding DNA: TGCGCCAGCAGCTCAGGAGGACAGGGGGGAGAGCCCCAGCATTTT. Encoded protein: CASSSGGQGGEPQHF.

The genes are TRBV10-3 and TRBJ2-1; 14 positions agree with TRBD2. CDR3 length: 16 residues. J was trimmed by 6 bases and V by 3 bases; bases with no gene match: 4. Germline V gene data show CDR1 as ENHRY and CDR2 as SYGVKD. CDR3 sequence (DNA): TGTGCCATCAGTGACTCTGGACTAGCGGGGGGCAATGAGCAGTTCTTC. Translating it yields CAISDSGLAGGNEQFF.

CDR3: CAWSVPGALQETQYF. In DNA form, the CDR3 reads TGTGCCTGGAGTGTACCGGGGGCTTTACAAGAGACCCAGTACTTC. The J gene is TRBJ2-5, the V gene TRBV30; the D gene could be TRBD1 or TRBD2 (6 bases each). Trimming cost V 0 bases and J 2 bases, with 13 bases left between them. In germline, CDR1 is GTSNPN, CDR2 SVGIG (reference sequence). The CDR3 loop spans 15 amino acids.

This chain links TRBV19 with TRBJ1-4; the match to TRBD1 covers 11 bases. V lost 3 bases to trimming and J lost 7 bases; unmatched junction nucleotides: 1. The germline V gene encodes CDR1 LNHDA and CDR2 SQIVND (reference sequence). This CDR3 contains 14 residues. CDR3 sequence (DNA): TGTGCCAGTAGTATCGGGACAGGGGGTGAAAAACTGTTTTTT. Amino acids: CASSIGTGGEKLFF.

The rearrangement joins TRBV10-3 to TRBJ2-7; D could derive from TRBD1 or TRBD2 (5 bases each). The CDR3 loop spans 12 amino acids. Germline V gene lookup returns CDR1 ENHRY and CDR2 SYGVKD. The germline V and J ends were trimmed by 8 bases and 5 bases, with 13 bases remaining between them. The CDR3, as DNA: TGTGCCATCGGGGCGGAGAGGGACGAGCAGTACTTC. Its translation: CAIGAERDEQYF.

The chain recombines TRBV20-1 with TRBJ2-7; the D gene is possibly TRBD1 (5 bases). The V gene's germline CDR1 is DFQATT and CDR2 SNEGSKA (reference sequence). The germline V and J ends were trimmed by 3 bases and 3 bases, with 18 bases remaining between them. This CDR3 has 15 amino acids. The CDR3 sequence: CSASPLAGQVYEQYF. The CDR3 DNA follows: TGCAGTGCTAGTCCTCTCGCAGGGCAGGTCTACGAGCAGTACTTC.

V is TRBV7-3 and J is TRBJ2-7; maybe TRBD2 (6 bases). Germline CDR1 SGHTA, CDR2 FQGTGA. Between the trimmed V and J ends, which lost 11 bases and 7 bases, there was a span of 27 bases. CDR3 size: 15 residues. The DNA for the CDR3 is TGTGCCCCCTCCTTTACCCCCCGGAACCGGGGGGAGCAGTACTTC. This encodes CAPSFTPRNRGEQYF.

The chain joins TRBV29-1 to TRBJ1-1; tentative D call: TRBD1 (6 bases). V was pared by 8 bases and J by 5 bases, with 15 bases between. The V gene's germline CDR1 is SQVTM and CDR2 ANQGSEA. This CDR3 is 12 amino acids long. CDR3 in amino acids: CSLGGGETEAFF. The CDR3 coding sequence is TGCAGCCTGGGAGGGGGGGAAACTGAAGCTTTCTTT.

The rearrangement joins TRBV6-2 or TRBV6-3 to TRBJ2-1; D call uncertain. Germline CDR1 is MNHEY and CDR2 is SVGEGT. V was clipped by 2 bases and J by 15 bases, with 29 bases between them. The CDR3 is made up of 17 amino acids. The CDR3 region has the DNA TGTGCCAGCAGTTACCTCCCGGGCCTTTGGCAACCTAGTAACCTGTTCTTC. This gives the protein CASSYLPGLWQPSNLFF.

This chain uses TRBV2 with TRBJ1-1; D is ambiguous. Trimming took off 6 bases at V and 6 bases at J, with 8 bases between the two ends. The CDR3 is 11 amino acids. CDR1 is SNHLY, CDR2 FYNNEI, per germline. The DNA for the CDR3 is TGTGCCAGCAGAAACGGCGCTGAAGCTTTCTTT. The encoded protein is CASRNGAEAFF.

The chain combines TRBV6-5 with TRBJ1-2; D call uncertain. Germline V lookup: CDR1 MNHEY, CDR2 SVGAGI. The CDR3 is 16 amino acids. The V gene lost 3 bases and the J gene lost 1 base, with 15 bases spanning the gap. CDR3 nucleotide sequence: TGTGCCAGCAGTTATTCTGGGTCCCGCTATAACTATGGCTACACCTTC. Amino acids: CASSYSGSRYNYGYTF.

This clone occurred a few times. The chain joins TRBV7-9 to TRBJ1-1, with D uncertain. The CDR3 is 13 amino acids. The germline V gene encodes CDR1 SEHNR and CDR2 FQNEAQ (reference sequence). Trimming pared 8 bases from V and 7 bases from J, leaving 17 bases between. CDR3 region: CASSRGEGSEAFF. Here the CDR3 DNA reads TGTGCCAGCTCTCGGGGAGAAGGGAGTGAAGCTTTCTTT.